This record covers a single T cell receptor (beta chain). These data originate in a study of shared clonotypes between healthy human individuals. The protocol was immunoSEQ multiplex PCR, while the TCRdb copy is restricted to in-frame clones and leaves out a portion. The data show roughly 2,000,000 clones, 85% to 95% seen once. CD45RO-negative, CCR7-positively selected cells formed the naive CD8 fraction, excluding terminally differentiated effector memory CD45RA+ cells. Germline V gives CDR1 SQVTM, CDR2 ANQGSEA. V was pared by 2 bases and J by 10 bases, with 11 bases between. CDR3 length: 11 residues.

The gene calls are TRBV29-1 and TRBJ1-1; no definite D call. Material for sequencing was naive CD8+ T cells from PBMCs. The receptor comes from a man younger than 35 in good health. Some clones in this sample may be carry-over from other donors' samples. CDR3 protein: CSVESGGGAFF. DNA for the CDR3: TGCAGCGTTGAAAGTGGTGGAGGAGCTTTCTTT.